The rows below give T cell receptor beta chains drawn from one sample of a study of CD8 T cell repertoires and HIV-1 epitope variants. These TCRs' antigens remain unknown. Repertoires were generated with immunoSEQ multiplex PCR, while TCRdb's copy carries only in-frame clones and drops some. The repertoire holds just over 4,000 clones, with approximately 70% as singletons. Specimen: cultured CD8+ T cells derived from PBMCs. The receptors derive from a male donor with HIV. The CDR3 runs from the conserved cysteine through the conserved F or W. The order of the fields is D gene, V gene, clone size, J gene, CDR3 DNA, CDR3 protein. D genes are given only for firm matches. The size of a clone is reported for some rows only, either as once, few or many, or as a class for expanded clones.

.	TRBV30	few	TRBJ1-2	TGTGCCGGCGGGACCTACTATGGCTACACCTTC	CAGGTYYGYTF
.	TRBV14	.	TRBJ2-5	TGTGCCAGCAGCTCTCGCCGGGGGAAGAGAGAGACCCAGTACTTC	CASSSRRGKRETQYF
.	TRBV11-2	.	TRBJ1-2	TGTGCCAGCAGCCTAGGGGGGGGAGATGGCTACACCTTC	CASSLGGGDGYTF
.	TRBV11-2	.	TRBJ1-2	TGTGCCAGCAGCGATTCTCGGACCCGGCAGGGCTACACCTTC	CASSDSRTRQGYTF
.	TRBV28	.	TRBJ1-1	TGTGCCAGCAGTTCCCCCGTCTACAGGGCGGTCGACACTGAAGCTTTCTTT	CASSSPVYRAVDTEAFF
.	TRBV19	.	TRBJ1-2	TGTGCCAGTAGTATAGCGGAGGGCGCCAGAATGGGTGGCTACACCTTC	CASSIAEGARMGGYTF
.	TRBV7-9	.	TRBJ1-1	TGTGCCAGCAGCAACACAGGGCACACTGAAGCTTTCTTT	CASSNTGHTEAFF
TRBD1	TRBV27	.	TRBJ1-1	TGTGCCAGCACCCCTTTAACGGCGACAGGGGGCTTGAACACTGAAGCTTTCTTT	CASTPLTATGGLNTEAFF
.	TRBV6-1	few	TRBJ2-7	TGTGCCAGCAGTGAACTTGGGGACCTCTACGAGCAGTACTTC	CASSELGDLYEQYF
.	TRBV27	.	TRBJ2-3	TGTGCCAGCAGTTTTAGCCCGGGTGGCACAGATACGCAGTATTTT	CASSFSPGGTDTQYF
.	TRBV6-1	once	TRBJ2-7	TGTGCCAGCAGTGTATCCTCCGGGACGGTGTCCTACGAGCAGTACTTC	CASSVSSGTVSYEQYF
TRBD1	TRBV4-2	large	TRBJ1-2	TGTGCCAGCAGCCTAGGGGACAGCGGGAGGGGTGGCTACACCTTC	CASSLGDSGRGGYTF
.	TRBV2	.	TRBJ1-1	TGTGCCAGCAGAGACGACAGGAGGACTGAAGCTTTCTTT	CASRDDRRTEAFF
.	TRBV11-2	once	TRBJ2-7	TGTGCCAGCAGCTCCTCGGACGGCTACGAGCAGTACTTC	CASSSSDGYEQYF
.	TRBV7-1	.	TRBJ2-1	TGTGCCAGCAGCTTAGACGGTGCCAGTGAGCAGTTCTTC	CASSLDGASEQFF
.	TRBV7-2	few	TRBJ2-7	TGTGCCAGCAGCTTAACCCGGGACTCCTCCTACGAGCAGTACTTC	CASSLTRDSSYEQYF
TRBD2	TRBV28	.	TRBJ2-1	TGTGCCAGCAGTACCGGACTAGCCGACAATGAGCAGTTCTTC	CASSTGLADNEQFF
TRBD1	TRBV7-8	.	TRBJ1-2	TGTGCCAGCAGCGACGGACAGGTATCGCCGTATGGCTACACCTTC	CASSDGQVSPYGYTF
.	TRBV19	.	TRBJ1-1	TGTGCCAGTAGTATAGGCTTAACTGAAGCTTTCTTT	CASSIGLTEAFF
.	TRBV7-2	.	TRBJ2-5	TGTGCCAGCAGCTTAGTAGACAGATCACAAGAGACCCAGTACTTC	CASSLVDRSQETQYF
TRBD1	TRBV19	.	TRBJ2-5	TGTGCCAGTAACCTGCCTGGACAGGGGACGGAGACCCAGTACTTC	CASNLPGQGTETQYF
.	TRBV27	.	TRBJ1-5	TGTGCCAGCCGCCAATCGGGGATGGGCAATCAGCCCCAGCATTTT	CASRQSGMGNQPQHF
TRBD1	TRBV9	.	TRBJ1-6	TGTGCCAGCAGCGTAGACAAAGGGACAGGCTCTGGGGGGAATTCACCCCTCCACTTT	CASSVDKGTGSGGNSPLHF
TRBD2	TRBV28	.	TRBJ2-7	TGTGCCAGCAGTTTAGGGACTAGCGGAGGGGGTTATAGCTCCTACGAGCAGTACTTC	CASSLGTSGGGYSSYEQYF
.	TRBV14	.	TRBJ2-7	TGTGCCAGCAGGCCCAATCTTCAATTGGGCGAGCAGTACTTC	CASRPNLQLGEQYF
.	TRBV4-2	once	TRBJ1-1	TGTGCCAGCAGCCAAGGGGCCCTAACAAACACTGAAGCTTTCTTT	CASSQGALTNTEAFF
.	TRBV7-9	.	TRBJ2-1	TGTGCCAGCAGCTTAGACGGTGCCAGTGAGCAGTTCTTC	CASSLDGASEQFF
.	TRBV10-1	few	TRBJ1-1	TGCGCCAGCAGTGACGGCAGTCTGAACACTGAAGCTTTCTTT	CASSDGSLNTEAFF
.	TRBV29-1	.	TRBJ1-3	TGCAGCGTTGAGCTCAGCGGAAACACCATATATTTT	CSVELSGNTIYF
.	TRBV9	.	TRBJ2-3	TGTGCCAGCAGCGCTTCAGGGGATACGCAGTATTTT	CASSASGDTQYF
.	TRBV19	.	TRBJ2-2	TGTGCCAGTAGATACAGGAACACCGGGGAGCTGTTTTTT	CASRYRNTGELFF
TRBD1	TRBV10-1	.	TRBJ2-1	TGCGCCAGCTCCTGGGACAGGGGTATTGGTACCAATGAGCAGTTCTTC	CASSWDRGIGTNEQFF
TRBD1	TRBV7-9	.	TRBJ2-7	TGTGCCAGCAGCTTGGACCGGGACAGGGGATCTGGGTACTTC	CASSLDRDRGSGYF
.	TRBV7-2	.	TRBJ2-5	TGTGCCAGCAGCTTAGCCCCCGCTCTGCAGTCCCTCAAGAGGACCCAGTACTTC	CASSLAPALQSLKRTQYF
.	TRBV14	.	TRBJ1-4	TGTGCCAGCAGCCAAGATTTCCCTTCTCGGGCTAATGAAAAACTGTTTTTT	CASSQDFPSRANEKLFF
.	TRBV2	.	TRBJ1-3	TGTGCCAGCAGTGAAGATGGCTTCTCTGGAAACACCATATATTTT	CASSEDGFSGNTIYF
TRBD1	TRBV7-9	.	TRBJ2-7	TGTGCCAGCAGTTCCTGGGACAGGGGTAGCAACGAGCAGTACTTC	CASSSWDRGSNEQYF
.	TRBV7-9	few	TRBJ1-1	TGTGCCAGCAGCTTAGATACTGAAGCTTTCTTT	CASSLDTEAFF
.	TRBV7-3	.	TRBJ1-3	TGTGCCAGCAGCTCCGGAGGCTCTGGAAACACCATATATTTT	CASSSGGSGNTIYF
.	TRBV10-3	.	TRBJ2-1	TGTGCCATCAGCCCTGGACAGAACAATGAGCAGTTCTTC	CAISPGQNNEQFF